The T cell receptor beta chain described here comes from a study of blood T cell repertoires in COVID-19. Study as a whole: COVID-19 samples from acute and convalescent phases originated in the United States, Italy and Spain. In each case, the material was cDNA or gDNA derived from T cells, B-cell-depleted T cells, or PBMCs.

As handled by the study authors: Estimated nucleated cell counts came from reference gene primer amplification. The data were produced by immunoSEQ multiplex PCR, yet TCRdb's version contains in-frame clones alone and is incomplete. That table furnishes V, J and clone size, whereas the DNA furnished D and trimming. The sample lists about 120,000 clones; about 74% were seen once. With 8 bases clipped from V and 4 bases from J, the junction kept 14 bases outside the gene matches. The CDR3 covers 16 residues. CDR1 MDHEN and CDR2 SYDVKM come from the germline V gene. The chain carries TRBV28 and TRBJ2-3; 8 bases fit TRBD1. The clonotype originates from a human donor in a cohort sampled during active COVID-19. Sequenced: peripheral blood. DNA of the CDR3: TGTGCCAGCCTAGGCCGATGGACAGGGTGGGCAGATACGCAGTATTTT. This codes for CASLGRWTGWADTQYF.